The 30 T cell receptor beta chains reported below all come from one sample, sequenced in a study of T cell responses to AZD1222 COVID-19 vaccine. The protocol was immunoSEQ multiplex PCR, while the TCRdb copy is restricted to in-frame clones and leaves out a portion. The sample consists of 84,000 or so clones, 88% of them appearing once. Sequencing used peripheral blood, obtained on day 0 of AZD1222 vaccination. These receptors were taken from an adult in good health.

The chain links TRBV4-1 to TRBJ1-3; D perhaps matches TRBD1 (6 bases). CDR3 length: 17 amino acids. Trimming shortened V by 1 base and J by 0 bases, and 13 bases separated the two germline ends. Germline-derived CDR1 and CDR2 are MGHRA and YSYEKL. CDR3 sequence reads: CASSQGPRGSSGNTIYF. In DNA form, the CDR3 reads TGCGCCAGCAGCCAAGGGCCGAGGGGGAGCTCTGGAAACACCATATATTTT.

The V gene is TRBV30, the J gene TRBJ1-1; D might be TRBD1 (5 bases). Trimming pared 1 base from V and 4 bases from J, leaving 19 bases between. This CDR3 region has 16 residues. Germline values: CDR1 GTSNPN, CDR2 SVGIG (reference sequence). The CDR3 DNA sequence: TGTGCCTGGAGTGGCGGGGCCCGCTATACTGCCACTGAAGCTTTCTTT. Translating gives CAWSGGARYTATEAFF.

J is TRBJ2-5 and V is TRBV4-1, with 9 positions matching TRBD2. Germline CDR1 MGHRA, CDR2 YSYEKL. The CDR3 runs to 16 residues. Trimming cost V 2 bases and J 4 bases; bases outside gene matches: 8. The CDR3 here is CASSQFLAGSLETQYF. The CDR3 DNA follows: TGCGCCAGCAGCCAATTTCTAGCGGGATCGTTAGAGACCCAGTACTTC.

J is TRBJ1-2 and V is TRBV30; no clear D gene. Per the germline V gene, CDR1 is GTSNPN and CDR2 is SVGIG (reference sequence). The CDR3 covers 12 residues. Trimming took 0 bases from V and 4 from J, leaving 6 bases between them. DNA of the CDR3: TGTGCCTGGAGTGTAACATCCTATGGCTACACCTTC. Protein sequence: CAWSVTSYGYTF.

The rearrangement joins TRBV28 to TRBJ1-2; D gene ambiguous. The CDR3 loop spans 11 amino acids. The V end was cut by 3 bases, the J end by 9 bases, with 8 bases between. Germline V gene data show CDR1 as MDHEN and CDR2 as SYDVKM. The CDR3 region is CASSFPVSYTF. CDR3 coding DNA: TGTGCCAGCAGTTTCCCGGTGAGCTACACCTTC.

This CDR3 reads CASSKDTGTEAFF. The CDR3 region has the DNA TGTGCCAGCAGTAAGGACACCGGGACTGAAGCTTTCTTT. The V call is TRBV6-6, the J call TRBJ1-1, with D possibly TRBD1 on 5 matching bases. The germline gives CDR1 MNHNY, CDR2 SVGAGI (reference sequence). Trimming took off 5 bases at V and 5 bases at J, with 12 bases between the two ends. This CDR3 is 13 amino acids long.

The chain combines TRBV5-1 with TRBJ2-1; D is unresolved. The ends were cut back, 1 base at V and 8 bases at J, with 16 bases in the middle. Germline CDR1 is SGHRS and CDR2 is YFSETQ. The CDR3 loop spans 15 amino acids. The CDR3, as DNA: TGCGCCAGCAGCTTGCAAGGGTCTCGTTCAGATGAGCAGTTCTTC. This sequence encodes CASSLQGSRSDEQFF.

V gene TRBV11-3 combines with J gene TRBJ2-2; no definite D call. Germline-derived CDR1 and CDR2 are SGHNT and YENEEA. Trimming removed 1 base from V and 6 bases from J, with 3 bases in between. CDR3 length: 12 amino acids. The CDR3 DNA reads TGTGCCAGCAGCTTAGGGGCCGGGGAGCTGTTTTTT. As protein: CASSLGAGELFF.

The chain employs TRBV28 and TRBJ1-5, with D perhaps matching TRBD1 (6 bases). V was shortened by 5 bases and J by 6 bases, with 14 bases between the two germline ends. This CDR3 has 14 amino acids. Germline V CDR1 and CDR2: MDHEN, SYDVKM. CDR3 residues: CASSEQGRLQPQHF. The CDR3 DNA follows: TGTGCCAGCAGTGAACAGGGTCGTCTTCAGCCCCAGCATTTT. The full variable domain, rest sourced from reference TRBV28 and TRBJ1-5, is DVKVTQSSRYLVKRTGEKVFLECVQDMDHENMFWYRQDPGLGLRLIYFSYDVKMKEKGDIPEGYSVSREKKERFSLILESASTNQTSMYLCASSEQGRLQPQHFGDGTRLSIL.

This clone was seen a single time. The rearrangement joins TRBV5-1 to TRBJ2-7, with a tentative D call TRBD1 (6 bases). Germline values: CDR1 SGHRS, CDR2 YFSETQ. The V end lost 0 bases, the J end lost 4 bases, and 14 bases lay between the germline ends. CDR3 length equals 15 residues. In DNA, the CDR3 is TGCGCCAGCAGCTTGGCCTTGCAGGGGCCGTACGAGCAGTACTTC. It translates to CASSLALQGPYEQYF.

V and J are TRBV18 and TRBJ2-1; D is unclear. This CDR3 has 12 residues. The V gene's germline CDR1 is KGHSH and CDR2 LQKENI. V was trimmed by 1 base and J by 8 bases, leaving 6 bases between them. The CDR3, as DNA: TGTGCCAGCTCACCACGAATCGATGAGCAGTTCTTC. Translated, it gives CASSPRIDEQFF. The complete variable domain, with remaining parts taken from reference TRBV18 and TRBJ2-1, reads NAGVMQNPRHLVRRRGQEARLRCSPMKGHSHVYWYRQLPEEGLKFMVYLQKENIIDESGMPKERFSAEFPKEGPSILRIQQVVRGDSAAYFCASSPRIDEQFFGPGTRLTVL.

To note about this clone: Other nucleotide sequences from this sample produce the same CDR3. J is TRBJ2-7 and V is TRBV27; D possibly corresponds to TRBD1 (8 bases). V lost 6 bases and J lost 0, with 12 bases in between. The CDR3 loop spans 14 amino acids. CDR1 is MNHEY and CDR2 is SMNVEV in the germline V gene (reference sequence). CDR3 loop: CASRYRGGSYEQYF. The CDR3 DNA reads TGTGCCAGCAGATACAGGGGGGGCTCCTACGAGCAGTACTTC.

CDR3 amino acids: CASSVDSPGPQHF. The CDR3 nucleotides are TGTGCCAGCAGCGTGGACAGCCCCGGGCCCCAGCATTTT. The chain recombines TRBV7-9 with TRBJ1-5, with TRBD1 as a possible D gene (6 bases). CDR1 is SEHNR, CDR2 FQNEAQ, per germline (reference sequence). This CDR3 contains 13 residues. V was pared by 5 bases and J by 9 bases, with 14 bases between.

The chain couples TRBV24-1 to TRBJ2-1; TRBD1 agrees at 12 bases. This CDR3 spans 15 amino acids. With 3 bases clipped from V and 7 bases from J, the junction kept 3 bases outside the gene matches. The germline gives CDR1 KGHDR, CDR2 SFDVKD. CDR3 residues: CATSDRDRGRNEQFF. CDR3 bases: TGTGCCACCAGTGATCGGGACAGGGGGCGAAATGAGCAGTTCTTC.

The chain has TRBV5-1 and TRBJ2-5; D not certain. There are 16 residues in the CDR3. Trimming removed 0 bases from V and 0 bases from J, with 12 bases in between. Germline CDR1 and CDR2: SGHRS and YFSETQ. This CDR3 is CASSLEAESYQETQYF. The CDR3 DNA is TGCGCCAGCAGCTTGGAGGCTGAGAGTTACCAAGAGACCCAGTACTTC. The full variable domain, rest sourced from reference TRBV5-1 and TRBJ2-5, is KAGVTQTPRYLIKTRGQQVTLSCSPISGHRSVSWYQQTPGQGLQFLFEYFSETQRNKGNFPGRFSGRQFSNSRSEMNVSTLELGDSALYLCASSLEAESYQETQYFGPGTRLLVL.

The chain links TRBV5-1 to TRBJ1-1; a possible D gene is TRBD1 (6 bases). This CDR3 spans 15 amino acids. V was shortened by 0 bases and J by 0 bases, with 9 bases between the two germline ends. Germline loops: CDR1 SGHRS, CDR2 YFSETQ. CDR3 region: CASSLADSMNTEAFF. The CDR3 DNA follows: TGCGCCAGCAGCTTGGCGGACAGTATGAACACTGAAGCTTTCTTT.

This clone occurred once. The chain combines TRBV7-6 with TRBJ2-5; D is uncertain. The CDR3 is 11 residues long. Per germline, CDR1 SGHVS and CDR2 FNYEAQ. Trimming cost V 8 bases and J 2 bases, with 6 bases left between them. This CDR3 reads CASGPQETQYF. In nucleotides, the CDR3 is TGTGCCAGCGGGCCGCAAGAGACCCAGTACTTC.

This clone was picked up one time. This chain uses TRBV2 with TRBJ1-3; 10 bases are shared with TRBD1. The V segment lost 7 bases and the J segment 7 bases; nucleotides outside the gene matches: 7. The germline CDR1 and CDR2 sequences are SNHLY and FYNNEI. This CDR3 spans 14 amino acids. CDR3 sequence reads: CASNAGTGDNTIYF. CDR3 coding DNA: TGTGCCAGCAATGCCGGGACAGGGGACAACACCATATATTTT.

The V gene is TRBV4-2, the J gene TRBJ2-6, with D unresolved. The V gene's germline CDR1 is LGHNA and CDR2 YNFKEQ. The V end was cut by 6 bases, the J end by 4 bases, with 13 bases between. This CDR3 has 15 amino acids. CDR3: CASSLNWRGANVLTF. The CDR3 region has the DNA TGTGCCAGCAGTCTAAACTGGCGCGGGGCCAACGTCCTGACTTTC.

This chain connects TRBV6-5 to TRBJ1-2, with a possible D match to TRBD1 (5 bases). The CDR3 is 14 amino acids. Germline values: CDR1 MNHEY, CDR2 SVGAGI. Trimming took off 5 bases at V and 6 bases at J, with 16 bases between the two ends. In DNA form, the CDR3 reads TGTGCCAGCAGTCCCCCGCCCGGGGCGAATGGCTACACCTTC. This gives the protein CASSPPPGANGYTF.

This chain uses TRBV6-1 with TRBJ2-3, with 7 bases fitting TRBD1. The V gene's germline CDR1 is MNHNS and CDR2 SASEGT. This CDR3 has 17 residues. V was pared by 0 bases and J by 0 bases, with 6 bases of the junction left unmatched. The CDR3 bases are TGTGCCAGCAGTGAAGCGAAATGGACAGGTAGCACAGATACGCAGTATTTT. This translates into CASSEAKWTGSTDTQYF.

The DNA for the CDR3 is TGCGCCAGCAGCTTGGCCAGGGGGCTTAATGAAAAACTGTTTTTT. This codes for CASSLARGLNEKLFF. The gene calls are TRBV5-1 and TRBJ1-4; 8 bases align to TRBD1. Germline trimming cut 0 bases from V and 4 bases from J; bases unmatched to any gene: 2. Germline-derived CDR1 and CDR2 are SGHRS and YFSETQ. The CDR3 extends over 15 amino acids.

This chain uses TRBV28 with TRBJ1-1; D is undetermined. Trimming took 4 bases from V and 0 from J, leaving 15 bases between them. This CDR3 is 16 amino acids long. CDR1 MDHEN and CDR2 SYDVKM come from the germline V gene. The CDR3: CASSYLGRTLNTEAFF. DNA for the CDR3: TGTGCCAGCAGTTACCTTGGACGGACTCTGAACACTGAAGCTTTCTTT. Using reference TRBV28 and TRBJ1-1 for the parts outside the CDR3, the full variable domain is DVKVTQSSRYLVKRTGEKVFLECVQDMDHENMFWYRQDPGLGLRLIYFSYDVKMKEKGDIPEGYSVSREKKERFSLILESASTNQTSMYLCASSYLGRTLNTEAFFGQGTRLTVV.

The V gene is TRBV11-1, the J gene TRBJ2-2; D call uncertain. V was shortened by 2 bases and J by 7 bases, with 11 bases between the two germline ends. Germline CDR1 reads SGHAT; CDR2 reads FQDESV (reference sequence). There are 14 residues in the CDR3. The CDR3 is CASSLSRAVGELFF. The CDR3 DNA follows: TGTGCCAGCAGCTTAAGCCGGGCTGTCGGGGAGCTGTTTTTT.

V is TRBV7-2 and J is TRBJ2-1; maybe TRBD2 (5 bases). V lost 4 bases, J lost 7 bases, and 14 bases lay in between. Germline V gives CDR1 SGHTA, CDR2 FQGNSA. This CDR3 spans 14 amino acids. The CDR3 region has the DNA TGTGCCAGCAGCTCGGGAAGGGTTAGGAATGAGCAGTTCTTC. Encoded protein: CASSSGRVRNEQFF.

This chain uses TRBV29-1 with TRBJ2-7, with a tentative D call TRBD1 (6 bases). Germline-derived CDR1 and CDR2 are SQVTM and ANQGSEA. This CDR3 contains 14 residues. V was shortened by 4 bases and J by 2 bases, with 15 bases between the two germline ends. The CDR3, as DNA: TGCAGCGTTGTGGGCAGGGGCCCCCCCTACGAGCAGTACTTC. Translating gives CSVVGRGPPYEQYF.

The chain links TRBV6-6 to TRBJ2-7, with 7 positions matching TRBD2. Germline loops: CDR1 MNHNY, CDR2 SVGAGI (reference sequence). The CDR3 has 14 amino acids. The V and J ends lost 10 bases and 2 bases, in that order; junction bases with no gene match: 11. The DNA for the CDR3 is TGTGCCACCATGGGAGGGGTAGTCCCCTACGAGCAGTACTTC. Amino acids: CATMGGVVPYEQYF.

This chain connects TRBV25-1 to TRBJ2-1; D is unclear. Trimming pared 2 bases from V and 9 bases from J, leaving 8 bases between. Germline V lookup: CDR1 MGHDK, CDR2 SYGVNS. The CDR3 contains 12 residues. CDR3 sequence reads: CASSESVGEQFF. The CDR3 DNA reads TGTGCCAGCAGTGAAAGTGTTGGTGAGCAGTTCTTC.

This sequence joins TRBV13 and TRBJ1-3, with D uncertain. The CDR3 contains 14 residues. V lost 4 bases, J lost 0 bases, and 7 bases lay in between. In germline, CDR1 is PRHDT, CDR2 FYEKMQ (reference sequence). Here the CDR3 DNA reads TGTGCCAGCAGCTCAACATCCTCTGGAAACACCATATATTTT. Its protein product is CASSSTSSGNTIYF. Together with reference TRBV13 and TRBJ1-3, the CDR3 gives the full variable domain: AAGVIQSPRHLIKEKRETATLKCYPIPRHDTVYWYQQGPGQDPQFLISFYEKMQSDKGSIPDRFSAQQFSDYHSELNMSSLELGDSALYFCASSSTSSGNTIYFGEGSWLTVV.

The V and J genes are TRBV2 and TRBJ2-3; 7 nucleotides align to TRBD1. This CDR3 is built from 16 residues. Germline V gene lookup returns CDR1 SNHLY and CDR2 FYNNEI. Trimming took 2 bases from V and 0 from J; bases not matched to a gene: 5. The CDR3 region is CASSERAGGSTDTQYF. CDR3 in DNA: TGTGCCAGCAGTGAAAGGGCAGGGGGAAGCACAGATACGCAGTATTTT.